This T cell receptor (beta chain) emerged from a study of cytotoxic CD8 clonotypes in ibrutinib-treated CLL. Overall study context: Response samples followed a median about twelve months of treatment, range 6 to 36.

Germline V gene sequence: CDR1 SQVTM, CDR2 ANQGSEA. The CDR3 totals 11 residues. The V and J ends lost 4 bases and 4 bases respectively, with 8 bases between them. Clones were sequenced by immunoSEQ multiplex PCR, and TCRdb holds only the in-frame ones, with some missing. The top ten clones hold roughly 3% of a sample with 150,000 to 200,000 clones, around nine tenths of them seen once. Material: PBMCs, obtained at disease progression, from a patient treated with ibrutinib. This clonotype was obtained from a human donor with chronic lymphocytic leukemia. The chain couples TRBV29-1 to TRBJ2-7; no definite D call. The CDR3 is CSVGDPYEQYF. Written as DNA, the CDR3 is TGCAGCGTTGGCGACCCGTACGAGCAGTACTTC.